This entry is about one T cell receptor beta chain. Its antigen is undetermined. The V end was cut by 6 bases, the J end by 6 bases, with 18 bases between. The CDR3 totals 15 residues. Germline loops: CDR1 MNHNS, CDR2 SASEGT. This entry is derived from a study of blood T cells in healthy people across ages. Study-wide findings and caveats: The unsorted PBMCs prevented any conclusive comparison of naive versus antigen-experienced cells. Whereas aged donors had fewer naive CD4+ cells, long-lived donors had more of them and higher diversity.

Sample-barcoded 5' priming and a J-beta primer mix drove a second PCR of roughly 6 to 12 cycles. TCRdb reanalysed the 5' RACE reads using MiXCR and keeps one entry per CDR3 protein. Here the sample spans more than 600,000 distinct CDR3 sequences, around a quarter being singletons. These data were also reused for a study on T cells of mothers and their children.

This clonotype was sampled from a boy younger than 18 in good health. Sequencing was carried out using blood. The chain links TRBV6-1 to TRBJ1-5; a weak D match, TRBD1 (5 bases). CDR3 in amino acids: CASSSSAGTAQPQHF. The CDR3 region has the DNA TGTGCCAGCAGCTCTTCGGCAGGGACGGCTCAGCCCCAGCATTTT.